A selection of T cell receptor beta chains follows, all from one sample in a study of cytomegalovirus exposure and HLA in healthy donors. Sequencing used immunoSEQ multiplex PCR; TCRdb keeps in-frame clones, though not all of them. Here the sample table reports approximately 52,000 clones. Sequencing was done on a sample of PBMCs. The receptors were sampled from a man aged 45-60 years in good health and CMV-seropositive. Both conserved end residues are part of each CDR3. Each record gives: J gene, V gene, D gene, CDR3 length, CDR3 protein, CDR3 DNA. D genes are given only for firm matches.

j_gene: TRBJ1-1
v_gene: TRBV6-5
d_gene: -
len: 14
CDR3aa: CASSYEYRGTEAFF
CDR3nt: TGTGCCAGCAGTTACGAGTACCGGGGCACTGAAGCTTTCTTT

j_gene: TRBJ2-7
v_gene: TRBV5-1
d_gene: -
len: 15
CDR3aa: CASSPRGGSTYEQYF
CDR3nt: TGCGCCAGCAGCCCCCGTGGCGGGTCCACCTACGAGCAGTACTTC

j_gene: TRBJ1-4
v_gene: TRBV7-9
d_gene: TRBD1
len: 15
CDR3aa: CASSAQGAWNEKLFF
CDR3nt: TGTGCCAGCAGCGCCCAGGGGGCATGGAATGAAAAACTGTTTTTT

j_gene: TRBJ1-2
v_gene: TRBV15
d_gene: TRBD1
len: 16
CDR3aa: CATSRAQGQGNYGYTF
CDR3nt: TGTGCCACCAGCAGAGCTCAGGGACAGGGGAACTATGGCTACACCTTC

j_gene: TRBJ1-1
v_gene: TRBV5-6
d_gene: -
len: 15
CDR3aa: CASSFEGHRNTEAFF
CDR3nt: TGTGCCAGCAGCTTTGAGGGACATCGGAACACTGAAGCTTTCTTT

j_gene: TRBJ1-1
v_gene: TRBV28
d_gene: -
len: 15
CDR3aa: CASSSSGGALNEAFF
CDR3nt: TGTGCCAGCAGTTCCTCCGGAGGGGCCTTGAATGAAGCTTTCTTT

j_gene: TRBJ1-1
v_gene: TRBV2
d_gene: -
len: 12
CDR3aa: CASRVGGTEAFF
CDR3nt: TGTGCCAGCAGGGTAGGGGGCACTGAAGCTTTCTTT

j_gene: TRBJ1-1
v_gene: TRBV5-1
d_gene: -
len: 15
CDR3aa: CASSEKPDMNTEAFF
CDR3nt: TGCGCCAGCAGCGAAAAGCCTGACATGAACACTGAAGCTTTCTTT

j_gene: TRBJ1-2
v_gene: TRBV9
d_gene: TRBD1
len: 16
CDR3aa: CASSVEVGRGRYGYTF
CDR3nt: TGTGCCAGCAGCGTAGAAGTTGGCAGGGGGAGGTATGGCTACACCTTC

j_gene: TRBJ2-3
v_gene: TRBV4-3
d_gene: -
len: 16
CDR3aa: CASSHGPGQGTDTQYF
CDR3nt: TGCGCCAGCAGCCATGGGCCGGGACAAGGCACAGATACGCAGTATTTT

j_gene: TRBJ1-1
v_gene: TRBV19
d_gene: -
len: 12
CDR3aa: CASCLGNTEAFF
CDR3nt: TGTGCCAGTTGCCTAGGGAACACTGAAGCTTTCTTT

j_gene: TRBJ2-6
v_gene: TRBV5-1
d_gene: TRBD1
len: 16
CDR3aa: CASSLQGQSGANVLTF
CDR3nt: TGCGCCAGCAGCTTGCAGGGACAGTCTGGGGCCAACGTCCTGACTTTC

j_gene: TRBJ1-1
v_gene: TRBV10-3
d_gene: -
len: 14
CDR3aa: CAISESRTIAEAFF
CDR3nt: TGTGCCATCAGTGAGTCTCGGACAATCGCTGAAGCTTTCTTT

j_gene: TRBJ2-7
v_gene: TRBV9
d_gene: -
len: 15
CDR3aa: CASSVGTIPEGEQYF
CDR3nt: TGTGCCAGCAGCGTAGGGACTATCCCGGAAGGGGAGCAGTACTTC

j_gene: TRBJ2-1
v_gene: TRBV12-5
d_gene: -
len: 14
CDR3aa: CASEDQGTYNEQFF
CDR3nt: TGTGCTAGTGAGGATCAGGGGACCTACAATGAGCAGTTCTTC

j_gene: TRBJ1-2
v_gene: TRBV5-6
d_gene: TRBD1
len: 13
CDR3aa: CASSRDRGRGYTF
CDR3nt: TGTGCCAGCAGTCGGGACAGAGGACGGGGCTACACCTTC

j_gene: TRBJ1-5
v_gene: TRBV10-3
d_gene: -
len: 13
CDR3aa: CAISEAGNQPQHF
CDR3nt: TGTGCCATCAGTGAAGCGGGAAATCAGCCCCAGCATTTT

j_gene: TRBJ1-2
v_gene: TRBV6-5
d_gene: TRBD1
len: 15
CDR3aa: CASRTGDRSSYGYTF
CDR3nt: TGTGCCAGTAGAACTGGGGACAGGTCCTCATATGGCTACACCTTC

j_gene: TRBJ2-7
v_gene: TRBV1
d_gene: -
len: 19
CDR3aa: CTSSQPCYPRNWQGYEQYF
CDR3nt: TGCACCAGCAGCCAACCCTGCTACCCCCGAAACTGGCAGGGCTACGAGCAGTACTTC

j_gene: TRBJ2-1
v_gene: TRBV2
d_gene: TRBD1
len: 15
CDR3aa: CASSEGQARANEQFF
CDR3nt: TGTGCCAGCAGCGAAGGACAGGCGAGGGCTAATGAGCAGTTCTTC

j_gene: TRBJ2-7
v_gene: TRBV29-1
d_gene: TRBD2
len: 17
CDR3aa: CSVPGTSGKGALYEQYF
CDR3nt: TGCAGCGTTCCCGGGACTAGCGGGAAAGGCGCGTTATACGAGCAGTACTTC

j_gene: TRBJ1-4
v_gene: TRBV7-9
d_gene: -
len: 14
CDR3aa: CASSGGATNEKLFF
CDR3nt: TGTGCCAGCAGCGGTGGAGCAACTAATGAAAAACTGTTTTTT

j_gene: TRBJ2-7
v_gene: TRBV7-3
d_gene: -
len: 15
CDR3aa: CASSLIAGQGGEQYF
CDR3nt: TGTGCCAGCAGCTTAATCGCGGGGCAGGGCGGCGAGCAGTACTTC

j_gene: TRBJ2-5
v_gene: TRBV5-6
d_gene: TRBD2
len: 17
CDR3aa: CASSRLPSGGPGETQYF
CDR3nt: TGTGCCAGCAGCCGCCTCCCTAGCGGGGGCCCGGGAGAGACCCAGTACTTC

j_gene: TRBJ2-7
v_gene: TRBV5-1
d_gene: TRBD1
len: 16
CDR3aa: CASSLDIWTGLYEQYF
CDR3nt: TGCGCCAGCAGCTTGGATATTTGGACAGGGCTCTACGAGCAGTACTTC

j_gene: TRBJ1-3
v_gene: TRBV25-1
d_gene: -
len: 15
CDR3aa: CASSWGGNSGNTIYF
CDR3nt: TGTGCCAGCAGCTGGGGGGGGAACTCTGGAAACACCATATATTTT

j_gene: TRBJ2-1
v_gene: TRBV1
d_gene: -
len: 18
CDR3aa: CTSSQVPPSGSSYNEQFF
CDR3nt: TGCACCAGCAGCCAAGTTCCCCCTAGCGGGAGCTCCTACAATGAGCAGTTCTTC

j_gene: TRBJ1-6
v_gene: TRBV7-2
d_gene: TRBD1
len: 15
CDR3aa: CASSPQGGNNSPLHF
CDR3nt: TGTGCCAGCAGCCCACAGGGGGGTAATAATTCACCCCTCCACTTT

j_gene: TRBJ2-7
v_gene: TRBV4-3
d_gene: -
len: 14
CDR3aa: CASSQENSTYEQYF
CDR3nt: TGCGCCAGCAGCCAAGAAAACAGTACCTACGAGCAGTACTTC

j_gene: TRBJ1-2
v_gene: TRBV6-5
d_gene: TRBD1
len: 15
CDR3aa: CASSYRQGMNYGYTF
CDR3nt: TGTGCCAGCAGTTACCGACAGGGGATGAACTATGGCTACACCTTC

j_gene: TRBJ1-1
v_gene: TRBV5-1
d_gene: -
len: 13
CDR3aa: CASSLQENTEAFF
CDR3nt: TGCGCCAGCAGCTTACAAGAGAACACTGAAGCTTTCTTT

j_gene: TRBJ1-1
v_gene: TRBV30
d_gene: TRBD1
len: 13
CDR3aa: CAWSAGTGFEAFF
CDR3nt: TGTGCCTGGAGTGCCGGGACAGGGTTTGAAGCTTTCTTT

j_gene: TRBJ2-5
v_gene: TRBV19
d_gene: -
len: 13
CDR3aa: CASGNRNGETQYF
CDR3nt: TGTGCCAGTGGCAACAGGAACGGGGAGACCCAGTACTTC

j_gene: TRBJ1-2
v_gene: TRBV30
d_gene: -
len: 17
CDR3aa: CAWSATLHRLPPSGYTF
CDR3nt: TGTGCCTGGAGTGCAACCCTACACAGGCTTCCTCCCTCCGGCTACACCTTC

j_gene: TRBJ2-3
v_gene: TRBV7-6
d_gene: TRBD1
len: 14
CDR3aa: CASSPGQGPDTQYF
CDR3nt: TGTGCCAGCAGCCCTGGACAGGGACCAGATACGCAGTATTTT

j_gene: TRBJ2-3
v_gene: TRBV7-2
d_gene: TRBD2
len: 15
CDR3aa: CASSKSGRGTDTQYF
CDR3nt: TGTGCCAGCAGTAAAAGCGGGAGGGGGACAGATACGCAGTATTTT

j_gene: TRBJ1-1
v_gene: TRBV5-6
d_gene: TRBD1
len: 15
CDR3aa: CASSGGQFLNTEAFF
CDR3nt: TGTGCCAGCAGCGGGGGACAGTTCTTGAACACTGAAGCTTTCTTT

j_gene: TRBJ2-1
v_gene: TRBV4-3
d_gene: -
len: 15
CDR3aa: CASSQFEGSRNEQFF
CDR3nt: TGCGCCAGCAGCCAATTCGAGGGTTCCCGGAATGAGCAGTTCTTC

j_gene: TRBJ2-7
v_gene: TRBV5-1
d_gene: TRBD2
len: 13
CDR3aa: CASSIREGDEQYF
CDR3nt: TGCGCCAGCAGCATAAGGGAGGGAGACGAGCAGTACTTC

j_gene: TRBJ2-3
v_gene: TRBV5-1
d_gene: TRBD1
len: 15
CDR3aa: CASSLLQGATDTQYF
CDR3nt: TGCGCCAGCAGCTTGCTACAGGGGGCAACAGATACGCAGTATTTT

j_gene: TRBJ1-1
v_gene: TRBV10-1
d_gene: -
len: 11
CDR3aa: CASQGHTEAFF
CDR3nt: TGCGCCAGTCAGGGGCACACTGAAGCTTTCTTT

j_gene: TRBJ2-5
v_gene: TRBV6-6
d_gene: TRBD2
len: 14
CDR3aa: CASSYFRGVETQYF
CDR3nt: TGTGCCAGCAGTTACTTCCGGGGGGTGGAGACCCAGTACTTC

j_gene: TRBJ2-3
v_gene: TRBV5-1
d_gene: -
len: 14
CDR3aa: CASSLLRDTDTQYF
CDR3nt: TGCGCCAGCAGCTTGCTCAGGGACACAGATACGCAGTATTTT

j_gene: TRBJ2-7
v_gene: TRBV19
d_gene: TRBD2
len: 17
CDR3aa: CASSTSNLAGGSYEQYF
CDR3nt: TGTGCCAGTAGTACCTCCAACCTAGCGGGGGGGTCCTACGAGCAGTACTTC

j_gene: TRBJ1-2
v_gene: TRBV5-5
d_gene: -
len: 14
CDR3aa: CASSPWGGTWGYTF
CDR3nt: TGTGCCAGCAGCCCTTGGGGGGGCACTTGGGGCTACACCTTC

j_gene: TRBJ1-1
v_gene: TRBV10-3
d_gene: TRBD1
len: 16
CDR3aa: CAISDFWDRMNTEAFF
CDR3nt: TGTGCCATCAGTGACTTCTGGGACAGAATGAACACTGAAGCTTTCTTT

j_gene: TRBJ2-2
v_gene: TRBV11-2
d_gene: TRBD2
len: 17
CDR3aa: CASSNSGRARVTGELFF
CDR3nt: TGTGCCAGCAGCAATAGCGGGAGGGCCCGAGTCACCGGGGAGCTGTTTTTT

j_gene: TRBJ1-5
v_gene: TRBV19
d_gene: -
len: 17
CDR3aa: CASTGGGYVVSNQHQHF
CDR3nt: TGTGCCAGTACCGGGGGAGGGTACGTGGTTAGCAATCAGCACCAGCATTTT

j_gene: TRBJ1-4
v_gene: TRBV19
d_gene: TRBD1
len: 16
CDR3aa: CASSPQGTAHNEKLFF
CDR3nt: TGTGCCAGTAGCCCCCAAGGGACAGCGCATAATGAAAAACTGTTTTTT

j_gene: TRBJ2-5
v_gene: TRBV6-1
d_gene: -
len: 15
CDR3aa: CASSDRQALQETQYF
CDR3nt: TGTGCCAGCAGTGATCGGCAGGCGCTACAAGAGACCCAGTACTTC

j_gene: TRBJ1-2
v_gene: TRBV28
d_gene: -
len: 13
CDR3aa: CASNLAGGQGYTF
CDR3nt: TGTGCCAGCAACCTCGCCGGAGGTCAGGGCTACACCTTC

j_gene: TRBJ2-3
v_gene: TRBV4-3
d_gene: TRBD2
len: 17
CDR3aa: CASSQGLAGSTMDTQYF
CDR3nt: TGCGCCAGCAGCCAGGGACTAGCGGGAAGTACAATGGATACGCAGTATTTT